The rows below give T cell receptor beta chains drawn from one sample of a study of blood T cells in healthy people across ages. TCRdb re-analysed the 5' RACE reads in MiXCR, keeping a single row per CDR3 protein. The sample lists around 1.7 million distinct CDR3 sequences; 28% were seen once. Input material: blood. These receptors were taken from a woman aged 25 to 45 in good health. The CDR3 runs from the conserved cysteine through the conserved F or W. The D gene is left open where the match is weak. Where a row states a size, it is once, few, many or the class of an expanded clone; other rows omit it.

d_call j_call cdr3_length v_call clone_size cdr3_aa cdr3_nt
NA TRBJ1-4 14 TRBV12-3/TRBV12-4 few CASSLRLNNEKLFF TGTGCCAGCAGTTTGCGGCTAAATAATGAAAAACTGTTTTTT
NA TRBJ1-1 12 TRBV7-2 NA CASSSGRGEAFF TGTGCCAGCAGCTCAGGACGCGGTGAAGCTTTCTTT
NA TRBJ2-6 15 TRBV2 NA CASNGVPPGANVLTF TGTGCCAGCAACGGGGTCCCCCCCGGGGCCAACGTCCTGACTTTC
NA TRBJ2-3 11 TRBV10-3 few CAISLADTQYF TGTGCCATCAGTCTGGCAGATACGCAGTATTTT
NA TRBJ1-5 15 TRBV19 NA CASSPVQGTNQPQHF TGTGCCAGTAGCCCAGTCCAGGGTACGAATCAGCCCCAGCATTTT
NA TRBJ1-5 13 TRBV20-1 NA CSARGPFNQPQHF TGCAGTGCTAGAGGGCCGTTCAATCAGCCCCAGCATTTT
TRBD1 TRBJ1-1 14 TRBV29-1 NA CSVRKRQGNTEAFF TGCAGCGTAAGAAAGAGACAGGGGAACACTGAAGCTTTCTTT
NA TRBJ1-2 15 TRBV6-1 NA CASSLEGLDNYGYTF TGTGCCAGCAGCCTTGAGGGCCTGGATAACTATGGCTACACCTTC
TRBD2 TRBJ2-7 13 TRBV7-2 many CASSSTMGGEQYF TGTGCCAGCAGCTCGACGATGGGAGGGGAGCAGTACTTC
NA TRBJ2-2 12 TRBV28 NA CAIQGNTGELFF TGTGCCATCCAGGGCAACACCGGGGAGCTGTTTTTT
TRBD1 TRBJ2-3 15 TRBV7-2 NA CASSNIDRGPDTQYF TGTGCCAGCAGCAATATCGACAGGGGGCCAGATACGCAGTATTTT
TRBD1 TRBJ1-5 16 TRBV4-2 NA CASSRGRGLGDQPQHF TGTGCCAGCAGCCGTGGCAGGGGGCTCGGGGATCAGCCCCAGCATTTT
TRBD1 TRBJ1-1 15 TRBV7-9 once CASSRPGQGWTEAFF TGTGCCAGCAGCCGCCCGGGACAGGGATGGACTGAAGCTTTCTTT
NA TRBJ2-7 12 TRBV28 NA CASQGIPYEQYF TGTGCCAGCCAGGGTATCCCCTACGAGCAGTACTTC
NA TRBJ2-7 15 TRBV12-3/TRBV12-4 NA CASSPPRESSYEQYF TGTGCCAGCAGCCCACCCAGGGAGTCGTCCTACGAGCAGTACTTC
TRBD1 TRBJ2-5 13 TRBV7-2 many CASSLTGDETQYF TGTGCCAGCAGCCTTACAGGGGACGAGACCCAGTACTTC
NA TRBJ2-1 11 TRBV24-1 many CATSERDEQFF TGTGCCACCAGTGAGCGCGATGAGCAGTTCTTC
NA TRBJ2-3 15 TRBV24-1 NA CATSDPGSETDTQYF TGTGCCACCAGTGATCCGGGATCGGAGACTGATACGCAGTATTTT
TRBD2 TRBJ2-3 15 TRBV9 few CANSVAGGNTDTQYF TGTGCCAACAGCGTAGCGGGCGGGAACACAGATACGCAGTATTTT
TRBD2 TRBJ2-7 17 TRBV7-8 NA CASSYQQLAGGPDEQYF TGTGCCAGCAGCTACCAACAACTAGCGGGGGGGCCAGACGAGCAGTACTTC
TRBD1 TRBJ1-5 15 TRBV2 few CASKGQTNSNQPQHF TGTGCCAGCAAGGGACAGACCAATAGCAATCAGCCCCAGCATTTT
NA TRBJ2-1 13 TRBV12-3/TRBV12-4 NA CASSPRYRDEQFF TGTGCCAGCAGTCCCCGATACAGGGATGAGCAGTTCTTC
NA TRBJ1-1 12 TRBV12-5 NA CASGLTAMKTFF TGTGCTAGTGGCCTCACTGCGATGAAAACTTTCTTT
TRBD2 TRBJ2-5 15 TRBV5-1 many CASSSNRAGLETQYF TGCGCCAGCAGCTCCAACCGAGCGGGGCTCGAGACCCAGTACTTC
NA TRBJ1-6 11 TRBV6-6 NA CASRANSPLHF TGTGCCAGTAGAGCGAATTCACCCCTCCACTTT
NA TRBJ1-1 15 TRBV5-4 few CASSLETASNTEAFF TGTGCCAGCAGCTTGGAGACTGCCTCGAACACTGAAGCTTTCTTT
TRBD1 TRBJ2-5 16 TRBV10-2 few CASGPPGTGDQETQYF TGCGCCAGCGGCCCGCCCGGGACAGGGGACCAAGAGACCCAGTACTTC
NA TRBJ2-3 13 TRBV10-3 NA CAISEMSRDTQYF TGTGCCATCAGTGAGATGAGCCGAGATACGCAGTATTTT
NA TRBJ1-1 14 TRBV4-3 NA CASSHMGEVAEAFF TGCGCCAGCAGCCATATGGGAGAAGTTGCTGAAGCTTTCTTT
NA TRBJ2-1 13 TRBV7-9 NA CASSLTLDNEQFF TGTGCCAGCAGCTTAACACTAGACAATGAGCAGTTCTTC
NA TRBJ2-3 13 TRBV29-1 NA CSVTELLSDTQYF TGCAGCGTGACTGAACTTCTTTCGGATACGCAGTATTTT
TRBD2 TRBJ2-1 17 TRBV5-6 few CASSLASLAEAYNEQFF TGTGCCAGCAGCTTGGCCTCACTAGCGGAGGCCTACAATGAGCAGTTCTTC
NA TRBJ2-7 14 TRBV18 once CASSPRSSEGEQYF TGTGCCAGCTCACCGCGGAGCTCCGAGGGCGAGCAGTACTTC
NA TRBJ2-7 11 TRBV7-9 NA CASSPHHEQYF TGTGCCAGCAGCCCGCACCACGAGCAGTACTTC
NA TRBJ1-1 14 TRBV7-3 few CASSYFPGHTEAFF TGTGCCAGCAGTTACTTTCCGGGGCACACTGAAGCTTTCTTT
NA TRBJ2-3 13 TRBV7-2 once CASGLKGADTQYF TGTGCCAGCGGCTTAAAGGGAGCAGATACGCAGTATTTT
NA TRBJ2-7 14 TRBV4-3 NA CASSQFGGVYEQYF TGCGCCAGCAGCCAATTTGGAGGAGTGTACGAGCAGTACTTC
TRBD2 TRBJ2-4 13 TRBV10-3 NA CAIRDGTSLEQYF TGTGCCATCAGGGACGGGACTAGCCTTGAGCAGTACTTC
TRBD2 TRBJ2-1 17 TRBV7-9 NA CASSPPVGLAFNNKQFF TGTGCCAGCAGCCCGCCGGTGGGACTAGCCTTCAACAATAAGCAGTTCTTC
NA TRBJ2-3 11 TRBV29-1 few CSVSSERTQYF TGCAGCGTCTCTAGTGAGCGTACGCAGTATTTT
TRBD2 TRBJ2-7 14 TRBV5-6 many CASSLRLAGAEQYF TGTGCCAGCAGCTTGAGACTAGCGGGAGCCGAGCAGTACTTC
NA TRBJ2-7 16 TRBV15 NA CATSRDLGGGVYEQYF TGTGCCACCAGCAGAGATTTGGGAGGGGGCGTCTACGAGCAGTACTTC
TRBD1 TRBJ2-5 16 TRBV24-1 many CATSDAGTGTQETQYF TGTGCCACCAGTGACGCCGGGACAGGGACCCAAGAGACCCAGTACTTC
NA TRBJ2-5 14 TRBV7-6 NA CASSKERTQETQYF TGTGCCAGCAGCAAGGAGCGGACTCAAGAGACCCAGTACTTC
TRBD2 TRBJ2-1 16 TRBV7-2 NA CASGLVGAGVENEQFF TGTGCCAGCGGTTTAGTAGGAGCGGGAGTCGAGAATGAGCAGTTCTTC
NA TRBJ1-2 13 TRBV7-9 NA CASSPKTIDDYTF TGTGCCAGCAGCCCGAAGACTATAGATGACTACACCTTC
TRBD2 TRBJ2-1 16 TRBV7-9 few CASSQVPGLAGNEQFF TGTGCCAGCAGCCAAGTACCGGGACTAGCGGGCAATGAGCAGTTCTTC
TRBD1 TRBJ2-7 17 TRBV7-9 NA CASSPHLQDRGAYEQYF TGTGCCAGCAGCCCTCACTTACAAGACAGGGGGGCTTACGAGCAGTACTTC
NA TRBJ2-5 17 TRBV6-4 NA CASSHGALPETQEAQYF TGTGCCAGCAGCCACGGGGCCCTCCCGGAGACCCAAGAGGCCCAGTACTTC
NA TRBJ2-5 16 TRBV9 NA CASSVAGGGGGETQYF TGTGCCAGCAGCGTGGCGGGCGGAGGGGGTGGAGAGACCCAGTACTTC
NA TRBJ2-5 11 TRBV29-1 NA CSVESQETQYF TGCAGCGTTGAATCCCAAGAGACCCAGTACTTC
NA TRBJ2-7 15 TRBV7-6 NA CASSSSRERAYEQYF TGTGCCAGCAGCTCGAGCAGGGAACGGGCCTACGAGCAGTACTTC
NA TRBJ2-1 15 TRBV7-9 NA CASSLIKGLYNEQFF TGTGCCAGCAGCTTAATTAAGGGATTGTACAATGAGCAGTTCTTC
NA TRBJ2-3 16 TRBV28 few CTSSTRFGANTDTQYF TGTACCAGCAGCACACGCTTCGGCGCCAACACAGATACGCAGTATTTT
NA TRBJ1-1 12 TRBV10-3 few CAISRQNTEAFF TGTGCCATCAGTAGACAGAACACTGAAGCTTTCTTT
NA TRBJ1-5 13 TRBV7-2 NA CASSLSENQPRHF TGTGCCAGCAGCTTATCAGAAAATCAGCCCCGGCATTTT
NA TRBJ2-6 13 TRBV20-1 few CSGRFSGANVLTF TGCAGTGGCCGGTTCTCTGGGGCCAACGTCCTGACTTTC